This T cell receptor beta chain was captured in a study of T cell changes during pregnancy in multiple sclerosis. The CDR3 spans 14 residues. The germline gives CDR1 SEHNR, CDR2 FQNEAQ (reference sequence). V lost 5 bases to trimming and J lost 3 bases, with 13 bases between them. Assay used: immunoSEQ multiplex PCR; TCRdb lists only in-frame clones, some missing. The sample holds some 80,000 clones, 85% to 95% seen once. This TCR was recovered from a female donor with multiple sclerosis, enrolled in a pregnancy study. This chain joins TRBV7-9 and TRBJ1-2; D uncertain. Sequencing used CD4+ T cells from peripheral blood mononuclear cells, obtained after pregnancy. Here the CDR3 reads CASSRTGTDYGYTF. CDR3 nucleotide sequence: TGTGCCAGCAGCCGCACGGGTACCGACTATGGCTACACCTTC.